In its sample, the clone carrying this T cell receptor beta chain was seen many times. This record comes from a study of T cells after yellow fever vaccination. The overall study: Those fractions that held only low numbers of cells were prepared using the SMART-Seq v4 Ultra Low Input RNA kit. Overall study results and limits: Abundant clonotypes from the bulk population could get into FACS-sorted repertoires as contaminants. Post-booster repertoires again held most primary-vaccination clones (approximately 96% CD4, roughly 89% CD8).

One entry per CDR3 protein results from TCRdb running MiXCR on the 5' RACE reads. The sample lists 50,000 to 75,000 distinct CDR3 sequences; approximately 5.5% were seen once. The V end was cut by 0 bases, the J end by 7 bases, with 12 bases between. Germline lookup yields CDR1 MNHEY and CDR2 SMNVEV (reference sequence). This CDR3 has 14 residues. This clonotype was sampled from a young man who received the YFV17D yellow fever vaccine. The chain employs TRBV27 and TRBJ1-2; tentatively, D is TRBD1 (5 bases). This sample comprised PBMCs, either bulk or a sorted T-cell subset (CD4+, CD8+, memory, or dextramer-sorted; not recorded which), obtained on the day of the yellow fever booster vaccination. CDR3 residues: CASSLSPGVGGYTF. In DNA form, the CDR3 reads TGTGCCAGCAGTTTATCTCCGGGGGTAGGTGGCTACACCTTC.